This entry lists 26 T cell receptor beta chains sequenced from one sample in a study of CD8 T cells in ankylosing spondylitis. One entry per CDR3 protein, called by TCRdb with MiXCR from the 5' RACE reads. The sample has hundreds of thousands of distinct CDR3 sequences; approximately 17% are singletons. Regarding the study as a whole: Seemingly characteristic of ankylosing spondylitis blood was a TCR beta motif consisting of 7 or 8 highly homologous variants.

No antigens are known for them. Sequences were obtained from blood, either unsorted or a sorted T cell fraction (not recorded which). Receptor source: a male donor with ankylosing spondylitis.

This chain links TRBV7-9 with TRBJ2-7; possibly TRBD1 for D (6 bases). Deletions cut 2 bases from V and 5 bases from J, with 10 bases between. Looked up from germline, CDR1 is SEHNR and CDR2 is FQNEAQ (reference sequence). The CDR3 contains 13 residues. The CDR3 spells CASSLSRGDEQYF. DNA of the CDR3: TGTGCCAGCAGCTTAAGCAGGGGAGACGAGCAGTACTTC.

This clonotype has more than one count but fewer than ten. The V gene is TRBV5-1, the J gene TRBJ1-4; 7 positions agree with TRBD1. V shed 1 base, J shed 8 bases, and the junction held 2 bases outside the gene matches. Germline CDR1 reads SGHRS; CDR2 reads YFSETQ. CDR3 length: 13 residues. The CDR3 DNA sequence: TGCGCCAGCAGCTTGTCGGACAGGGAAAAACTGTTTTTT. Amino acids: CASSLSDREKLFF. Based on the CDR3 plus reference TRBV5-1 and TRBJ1-4, the full variable domain is KAGVTQTPRYLIKTRGQQVTLSCSPISGHRSVSWYQQTPGQGLQFLFEYFSETQRNKGNFPGRFSGRQFSNSRSEMNVSTLELGDSALYLCASSLSDREKLFFGSGTQLSVL.

The J gene is TRBJ1-5, the V gene TRBV20-1; D is ambiguous. Trimming stripped 3 bases from V and 2 bases from J, with 14 bases between. The CDR3 has 15 residues. Germline CDR1 reads DFQATT; CDR2 reads SNEGSKA (reference sequence). The CDR3 sequence: CSASLPGSGNQPQHF. CDR3 DNA: TGCAGTGCTAGTCTTCCGGGTTCGGGCAATCAGCCCCAGCATTTT.

The chain is built from TRBV4-3 and TRBJ1-2; D possibly corresponds to TRBD1 (5 bases). This CDR3 is 17 amino acids long. In germline, CDR1 is LGHNA, CDR2 YSLEER. Trimming stripped 0 bases from V and 2 bases from J, with 16 bases between. CDR3 amino acids: CASSQDSGAGINYGYTF. CDR3 bases: TGCGCCAGCAGCCAAGATAGCGGGGCAGGGATAAACTATGGCTACACCTTC.

This clonotype was counted between two and nine times. The chain joins TRBV28 to TRBJ2-3; 8 bases map to TRBD2. V gave up 6 bases and J gave up 0 bases; unmatched junction bases: 8. Germline CDR1 is MDHEN and CDR2 is SYDVKM. This CDR3 region has 16 residues. The CDR3 DNA reads as TGTGCCAGCAGCGACCCTAGCGGGCAAAGCACAGATACGCAGTATTTT. Translation gives CASSDPSGQSTDTQYF. Combining the CDR3 with reference TRBV28 and TRBJ2-3 gives the whole variable domain DVKVTQSSRYLVKRTGEKVFLECVQDMDHENMFWYRQDPGLGLRLIYFSYDVKMKEKGDIPEGYSVSREKKERFSLILESASTNQTSMYLCASSDPSGQSTDTQYFGPGTRLTVL.

This clonotype was observed a handful of times. CDR3 in amino acids: CASSWVGFGGEQYF. The CDR3 DNA follows: TGTGCCAGCAGTTGGGTAGGGTTTGGGGGGGAGCAGTACTTC. This chain connects TRBV28 to TRBJ2-7; D is possibly TRBD2 (6 bases). V was trimmed by 4 bases and J by 7 bases, leaving 17 bases between them. The CDR3 extends over 14 amino acids. CDR1 is MDHEN, CDR2 SYDVKM, per germline.

The chain recombines TRBV6-1 with TRBJ2-7; TRBD1 matches 10 bases. The CDR3 contains 15 residues. Trimming at V came to 6 bases and at J to 3 bases, leaving 8 bases not matched to a gene. Germline loops: CDR1 MNHNS, CDR2 SASEGT. The DNA of the CDR3 is TGTGCCAGCAGGGAGACAGGGGGCGCACTCTACGAGCAGTACTTC. Translated: CASRETGGALYEQYF.

This clonotype has just a few counts. This chain uses TRBV29-1 with TRBJ2-3, with D perhaps assigned TRBD1 or TRBD2 (5 bases each). The V gene lost 8 bases and the J gene lost 4 bases, with 16 bases spanning the gap. From germline, CDR1 is SQVTM and CDR2 ANQGSEA. This CDR3 spans 13 amino acids. This CDR3 reads CSTGVSGPDTQYF. Here the CDR3 DNA reads TGCAGCACTGGGGTTTCGGGACCAGATACGCAGTATTTT.

V usage is TRBV5-5 and J usage is TRBJ1-1; D gene ambiguous. CDR1 is SGHKS, CDR2 YYEKEE, per germline (reference sequence). The CDR3 has 14 amino acids. Trimming stripped 5 bases from V and 1 base from J, with 12 bases between. CDR3 sequence reads: CASRLDGKNTEAFF. For the CDR3, the DNA is TGTGCCAGCAGACTGGACGGAAAGAACACTGAAGCTTTCTTT.

The chain has TRBV12-3 or TRBV12-4 and TRBJ1-1; TRBD1 might be the D (5 bases). This CDR3 comprises 14 residues. Trimming shortened V by 8 bases and J by 2 bases, and 15 bases separated the two germline ends. CDR3 in amino acids: CASLGRGLNTEAFF. The CDR3 bases are TGTGCCAGCCTTGGGAGGGGCCTAAACACTGAAGCTTTCTTT.

Ten or more counts support this clonotype. CDR3 nucleotides: TGCGCCGGATCTTACGGAATGAACACCGGGGAGCTGTTTTTT. The encoded protein is CAGSYGMNTGELFF. The rearrangement joins TRBV5-1 to TRBJ2-2; D gene ambiguous. Between the trimmed V and J ends, which lost 10 bases and 1 base, there was a span of 14 bases. CDR3 length: 14 amino acids. Germline CDR1 and CDR2: SGHRS and YFSETQ.

The table lists this clonotype with a count of one. This chain uses TRBV18 with TRBJ2-7, with 9 nucleotides matching TRBD2. The V gene end was trimmed by 3 bases and the J gene end by 5 bases; junction bases not matched to a gene: 5. CDR1 is KGHSH and CDR2 is LQKENI in the germline V gene. The CDR3 covers 14 residues. Here the CDR3 DNA reads TGTGCCAGCTCACCTCGGACTAGCGTTCACGAGCAGTACTTC. It translates to CASSPRTSVHEQYF.

The rearrangement joins TRBV6-1 to TRBJ1-5; 8 nucleotides agree with TRBD1. The CDR3 consists of 15 residues. V dropped 5 bases and J dropped 4; count of bases not matched to a gene: 7. Germline values: CDR1 MNHNS, CDR2 SASEGT. The CDR3 DNA reads as TGTGCCAGCAGTTTGGGACAGGCCTCGAATCAGCCCCAGCATTTT. Translating it yields CASSLGQASNQPQHF.

This clonotype was counted only a few times. V is TRBV18 and J is TRBJ2-1; possible D gene TRBD2, 6 bases. The V gene lost 5 bases and the J gene lost 3 bases, with 11 bases spanning the gap. The length of the CDR3 is 14 residues. The germline CDR1 and CDR2 sequences are KGHSH and LQKENI. Here the CDR3 DNA reads TGTGCCAGCTCAGTGGAGGGAATCTACAATGAGCAGTTCTTC. It yields the protein CASSVEGIYNEQFF.

This clonotype showed up many times. The chain has TRBV7-2 and TRBJ2-1; the match to TRBD2 covers 9 bases. Germline V gives CDR1 SGHTA, CDR2 FQGNSA. The CDR3 spans 16 residues. The ends lost 6 bases at V and 2 bases at J; junction bases unmatched: 8. The CDR3 loop is CASSSGAGGPYNEQFF. CDR3 DNA sequence: TGTGCCAGCAGTTCAGGAGCGGGAGGCCCCTACAATGAGCAGTTCTTC.

The chain recombines TRBV7-9 with TRBJ2-7, with 9 bases identical to TRBD1. V gave up 1 base and J gave up 6 bases; unmatched junction bases: 4. CDR1 and CDR2 (germline): SEHNR, FQNEAQ (reference sequence). The CDR3 length is 14 residues. The CDR3 sequence: CASSLVDRGSEQYF. The CDR3 DNA is TGTGCCAGCAGCTTAGTGGACAGGGGTAGCGAGCAGTACTTC. Supplemented by reference TRBV7-9 and TRBJ2-7, the full variable domain reads DTGVSQNPRHKITKRGQNVTFRCDPISEHNRLYWYRQTLGQGPEFLTYFQNEAQLEKSRLLSDRFSAERPKGSFSTLEIQRTEQGDSAMYLCASSLVDRGSEQYFGPGTRLTVT.

This chain connects TRBV2 to TRBJ1-1; D is undetermined. Germline V gives CDR1 SNHLY, CDR2 FYNNEI. With 7 bases removed from V and 3 bases from J, the gap between germline ends came to 9 bases. The CDR3 covers 12 residues. CDR3 bases: TGTGCCAGCATGCCCCCGCACACTGAAGCTTTCTTT. Its translation: CASMPPHTEAFF.

The chain couples TRBV5-1 to TRBJ1-1; a possible D gene is TRBD1 (5 bases). Trimming stripped 0 bases from V and 0 bases from J, with 9 bases between. The CDR3 consists of 15 residues. CDR1 is SGHRS, CDR2 YFSETQ, per germline. The CDR3 loop reads CASSLGGQLNTEAFF. CDR3 in DNA: TGCGCCAGCAGCTTGGGGGGCCAGTTGAACACTGAAGCTTTCTTT.

The J gene is TRBJ2-7, the V gene TRBV18; 7 nucleotides align to TRBD1. CDR3 length: 16 amino acids. After removal of 6 bases from V and 0 bases from J, the junction contained 11 bases not matched to a gene. CDR1 and CDR2 (germline): KGHSH, LQKENI. CDR3 nucleotide sequence: TGTGCCAGCTCGAGGATCACAGGGGAAGGCTCCTACGAGCAGTACTTC. It codes for CASSRITGEGSYEQYF.

The J gene is TRBJ2-2, the V gene TRBV5-6; D remains ambiguous. V lost 2 bases and J 4 bases, leaving 6 bases between the germline ends. The CDR3 length is 13 residues. The germline gives CDR1 SGHDT, CDR2 YYEEEE. CDR3 nucleotides: TGTGCCAGCAGCTTCCCCGGCACCGGGGAGCTGTTTTTT. This encodes CASSFPGTGELFF.

J is TRBJ2-7 and V is TRBV6-1; 9 bases are a match to TRBD1. The length of the CDR3 is 16 residues. Germline CDR1 MNHNS, CDR2 SASEGT. Trimming removed 6 bases from V and 3 bases from J; junction bases left unmatched: 12. The CDR3: CASSRNSPGQGYEQYF. CDR3 coding DNA: TGTGCCAGCAGCCGCAATTCACCGGGACAGGGCTACGAGCAGTACTTC.

This clonotype was detected only a few times. The genes are TRBV28 and TRBJ1-3; D unresolved. CDR1 MDHEN and CDR2 SYDVKM come from the germline V gene. V was shortened by 1 base and J by 4 bases, with 14 bases between the two germline ends. This CDR3 contains 16 residues. The CDR3, as DNA: TGTGCCAGCAGTTTATCACACCCTAGCCTCGGAAACACCATATATTTT. Translation gives CASSLSHPSLGNTIYF.

The chain recombines TRBV12-5 with TRBJ1-1; 7 nucleotides align to TRBD1. Losses at the gene ends were 0 bases for V and 5 bases for J; bases not matched to a gene: 12. The germline CDR1 and CDR2 sequences are LGHNT and FRNRAP. This CDR3 is built from 17 residues. The CDR3 spells CASGLVRGTGVGTEAFF. As DNA, the CDR3 is TGTGCTAGTGGTTTGGTAAGAGGTACAGGGGTCGGTACTGAAGCTTTCTTT.

In its sample, this clonotype was seen a few times. The gene calls are TRBV19 and TRBJ2-4; weak D call: TRBD2 (5 bases). Between the trimmed V and J ends, which lost 5 bases and 0 bases, there was a span of 8 bases. The CDR3 has 14 amino acids. Germline V gene lookup returns CDR1 LNHDA and CDR2 SQIVND (reference sequence). DNA of the CDR3: TGTGCCAGTAGTGGACTTCTAGCCAAAAACATTCAGTACTTC. Translating it yields CASSGLLAKNIQYF.

V usage is TRBV5-1 and J usage is TRBJ2-5, with D perhaps TRBD1 or TRBD2 (5 bases each). Looked up from germline, CDR1 is SGHRS and CDR2 is YFSETQ. The V end was cut by 2 bases, the J end by 2 bases, with 10 bases between. The CDR3 runs 14 residues. CDR3 sequence (DNA): TGCGCCAGCAGCTTCGGGGACGCACAAGAGACCCAGTACTTC. This gives the protein CASSFGDAQETQYF. Full variable domain (rest looked up from reference TRBV5-1 and TRBJ2-5): KAGVTQTPRYLIKTRGQQVTLSCSPISGHRSVSWYQQTPGQGLQFLFEYFSETQRNKGNFPGRFSGRQFSNSRSEMNVSTLELGDSALYLCASSFGDAQETQYFGPGTRLLVL.

CDR3 residues: CASSLPGTASSYEQYF. Written as DNA, the CDR3 is TGTGCCAGCAGTTTACCCGGGACAGCGTCCTCCTACGAGCAGTACTTC. This rearrangement joins TRBV28 to TRBJ2-7, with TRBD1 matching 7 bases. J gave up 0 bases and V 2 bases, and 7 bases lay outside the gene matches. The germline V gene encodes CDR1 MDHEN and CDR2 SYDVKM. The CDR3 has 16 amino acids.